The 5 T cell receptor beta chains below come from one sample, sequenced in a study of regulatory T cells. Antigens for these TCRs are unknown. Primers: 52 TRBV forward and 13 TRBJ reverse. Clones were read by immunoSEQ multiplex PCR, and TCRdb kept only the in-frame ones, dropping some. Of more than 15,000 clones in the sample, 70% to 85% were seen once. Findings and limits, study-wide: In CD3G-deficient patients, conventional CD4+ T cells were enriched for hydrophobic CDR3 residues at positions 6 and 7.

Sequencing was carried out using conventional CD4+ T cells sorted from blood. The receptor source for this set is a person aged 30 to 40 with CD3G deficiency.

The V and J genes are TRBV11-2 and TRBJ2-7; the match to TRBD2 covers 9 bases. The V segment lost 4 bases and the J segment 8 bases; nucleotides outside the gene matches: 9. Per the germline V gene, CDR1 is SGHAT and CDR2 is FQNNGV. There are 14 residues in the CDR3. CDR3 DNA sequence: TGTGCCAGCAGCTCAGCGGGGGGTTGGGAGCAGCAGTACTTC. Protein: CASSSAGGWEQQYF.

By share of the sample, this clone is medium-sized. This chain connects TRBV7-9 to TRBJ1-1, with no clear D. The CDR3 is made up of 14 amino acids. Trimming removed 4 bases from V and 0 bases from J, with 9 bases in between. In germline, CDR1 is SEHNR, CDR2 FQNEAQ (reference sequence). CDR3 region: CASSSSTMNTEAFF. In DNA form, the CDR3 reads TGTGCCAGCAGCTCGAGTACCATGAACACTGAAGCTTTCTTT. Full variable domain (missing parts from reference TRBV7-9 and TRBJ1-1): DTGVSQNPRHKITKRGQNVTFRCDPISEHNRLYWYRQTLGQGPEFLTYFQNEAQLEKSRLLSDRFSAERPKGSFSTLEIQRTEQGDSAMYLCASSSSTMNTEAFFGQGTRLTVV.

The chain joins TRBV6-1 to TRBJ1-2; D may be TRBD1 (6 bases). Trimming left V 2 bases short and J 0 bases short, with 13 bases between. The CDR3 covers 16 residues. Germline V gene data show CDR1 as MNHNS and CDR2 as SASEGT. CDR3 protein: CASSERTAPANYGYTF. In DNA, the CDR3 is TGTGCCAGCAGTGAACGGACAGCGCCCGCTAACTATGGCTACACCTTC.

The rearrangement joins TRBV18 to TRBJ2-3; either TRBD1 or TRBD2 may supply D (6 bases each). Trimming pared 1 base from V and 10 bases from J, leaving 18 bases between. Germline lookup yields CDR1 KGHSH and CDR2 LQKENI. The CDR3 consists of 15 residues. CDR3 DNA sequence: TGTGCCAGCTCACCACGGAAAGGGGGGACAAGTCCGCAGTATTTT. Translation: CASSPRKGGTSPQYF.

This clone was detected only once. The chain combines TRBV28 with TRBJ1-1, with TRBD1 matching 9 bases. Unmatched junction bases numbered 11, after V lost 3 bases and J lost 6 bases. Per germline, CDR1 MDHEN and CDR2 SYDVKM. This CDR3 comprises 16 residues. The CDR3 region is CASSFGGTGWRSEAFF. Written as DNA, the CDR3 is TGTGCCAGCAGTTTCGGGGGGACAGGGTGGAGATCTGAAGCTTTCTTT.